This TCR beta chain is drawn from a study of a mutant IDH1 vaccine in newly diagnosed glioma (TCRdb year 2021). At the level of the whole study: Eight vaccinations were administered to patients in weeks 1, 3, 5, 7, 11, 15, 19 and 23, corresponding to visits V03 through V10. Vaccination began 4-6 weeks after radiotherapy alone, or alongside temozolomide cycles in the chemotherapy-containing groups. Of the roughly 34 treated patients, approximately 62% were male and about 40% were female, and the mean age was 40.4 years. Before enrollment, patients had received standard therapy of radiotherapy alone, temozolomide alone, or radiochemotherapy with temozolomide; most received the combination. Peripheral blood was collected at six visits: V03 (baseline), V05, V07, V10, V12 and V13. For exploratory analyses, roughly 25 treated patients had longitudinal TCRB deep sequencing done wherever samples were available. Findings and caveats that apply to the study as a whole: The authors noted that analyses of patient blood samples could not be reproduced because of sample limitations. Immune responses induced by the vaccine were seen in around 94% of patients across multiple MHC alleles. No apparent relationship was observed between pseudoprogression and alterations in the top peripheral T cell clonotypes detected by TCRB sequencing. PBMC samples for TCRB deep sequencing were selected based on availability.

The library was prepared using the immunoSEQ multiplex PCR assay. Following the manufacturer's protocol, the hsTCRB Kit was used to amplify rearranged TCR beta chain sequences. An Illumina MiSeq was used to sequence the TCRB libraries. Under the source paper's analysis protocol: The kit vendor's proprietary platform handled demultiplexing, trimming and gene mapping. TCRdb holds this immuneACCESS table with in-frame rearrangements only. Some clones are missing; in checked studies, unresolved V genes explain under half, and the rest has no known cause. V, J and clone size derive from that table, while D and trimming were established from the DNA sequence. The sample table contains 55,000 to 65,000 clones; only one count was recorded for about four fifths of them. Of the sample, 3% to 4% falls within the top ten clones. The label giving this sample's time point can be read as: week 11, during vaccination. Every vaccine dose consisted of 300 ug of a 20-mer mutant IDH1 peptide in Montanide, administered subcutaneously together with topical imiquimod. Donors had newly diagnosed WHO grade 3 or 4 IDH1-mutant astrocytomas with loss of nuclear ATRX. The samples were drawn from NOA16, a multicentre, single-arm, open-label phase I trial in Germany that tested a mutant IDH1 peptide vaccine in humans for the first time. The DNeasy Blood and Tissue Kit was used to extract genomic DNA from EDTA blood for TCRB sequencing.

Remarks on this clone: Its antigen remains undetermined. No much larger clone is present one base from it, and per-base qualities are unavailable.

The junction carries 21 bases between V and J, which are trimmed by 5 bases and 7 bases respectively. From the germline V gene, CDR1 is SGHVS and CDR2 is FNYEAQ. The CDR3 numbers 16 residues from cysteine through phenylalanine. The read is trimmed to its CDR3 DNA, 48 bases read in frame from base 1. The receptor was isolated from a man between 25 and 39 years old with glioma. Specimen: PBMCs, collected from a glioma patient whose treatment included an IDH1 peptide vaccine. The sequence is built from TRBV7-6 and TRBJ2-1, with TRBD1 perhaps the D gene, on 5 matching bases. The sequenced DNA: TGTGCCAGCAGCCAACCCTGGGGCCCGCTTAGGAATGAGCAGTTCTTC. Its protein reads: CASSQPWGPLRNEQFF.